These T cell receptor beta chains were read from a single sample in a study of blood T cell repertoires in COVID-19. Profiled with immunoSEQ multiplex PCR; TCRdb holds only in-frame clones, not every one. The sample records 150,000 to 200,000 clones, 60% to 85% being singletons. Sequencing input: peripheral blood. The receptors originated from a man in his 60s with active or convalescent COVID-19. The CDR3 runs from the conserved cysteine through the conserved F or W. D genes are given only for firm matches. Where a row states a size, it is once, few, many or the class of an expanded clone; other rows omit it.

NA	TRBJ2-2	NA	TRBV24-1	TGTGCCACCAGTGGTGGGACAACGAACACCGGGGAGCTGTTTTTT	CATSGGTTNTGELFF
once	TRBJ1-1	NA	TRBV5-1	TGCGCCAGCCCCTCGACCCCGGGGGCACAAGGGAGGGGTTATATGAACACTGAAGCTTTCTTT	CASPSTPGAQGRGYMNTEAFF
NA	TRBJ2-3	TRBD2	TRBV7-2	TGTGCCAGCAGCTTAGGGGGGACTAGCGGGAGGGTTTTCACAGATACGCAGTATTTT	CASSLGGTSGRVFTDTQYF
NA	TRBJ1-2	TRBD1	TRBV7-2	TGTGCCAGCACCTTACAGGGGGCTAACTATGGCTACACCTTC	CASTLQGANYGYTF
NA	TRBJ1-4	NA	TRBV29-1	TGCAGCGTGGGGGGGTCGAGTACCGACGAAAAACTGTTTTTT	CSVGGSSTDEKLFF
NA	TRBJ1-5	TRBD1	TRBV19	TGTGCCAGTAGTGCCGTCCCGGGACAGGGTTTAGAGCCCCAGCATTTT	CASSAVPGQGLEPQHF
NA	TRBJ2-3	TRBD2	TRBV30	TGTGCCTGGAGACTAGCGTACCGTCCTAGTTACACAGATACGCAGTATTTT	CAWRLAYRPSYTDTQYF
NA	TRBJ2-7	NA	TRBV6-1	TGTGCCAGCAGTGACAGGACAACTGGGGTCACCTACGAGCAGTACTTC	CASSDRTTGVTYEQYF
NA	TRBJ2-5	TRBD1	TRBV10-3	TGTGCCATCAGTGACGGGACAGAAGAGACCCAGTACTTC	CAISDGTEETQYF
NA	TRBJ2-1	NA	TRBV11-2	TGTGCCAGCAGCCCTAATCGTCGGAGTATAGACAATGAGCAGTTCTTC	CASSPNRRSIDNEQFF
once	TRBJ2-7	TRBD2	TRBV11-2	TGTGCCAGCGGCTACGGCGGGAGCTCTCCCTACGAGCAGTACTTC	CASGYGGSSPYEQYF
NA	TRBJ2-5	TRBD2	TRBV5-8	TGTGCCAGCAGTCTCCTTGGTGGGAGGGCCGCAGAGACCCAGTACTTC	CASSLLGGRAAETQYF
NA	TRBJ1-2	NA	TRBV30	TGTGCCTGGAGTCCCGGGGGATTTGGGGGCTACACCTTC	CAWSPGGFGGYTF
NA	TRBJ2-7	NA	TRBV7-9	TGTGCCAGCAGCTCCCCCCAAGTTCTCGGGATGTACTTC	CASSSPQVLGMYF
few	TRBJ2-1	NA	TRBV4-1	TGCGCCAGCAGCCTTACGACGGGTATGAAGATTGGTGAGCAGTTCTTC	CASSLTTGMKIGEQFF
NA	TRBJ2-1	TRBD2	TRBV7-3	TGTGCCAGCAGCTTAAAGGCACGGCTTAGCGGGAGGGCCGATGAGCAGTTCTTC	CASSLKARLSGRADEQFF
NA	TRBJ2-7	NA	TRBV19	TGTGCCAGTAGTAATCGCGTCGGAGCCTACGAGCAGTACTTC	CASSNRVGAYEQYF
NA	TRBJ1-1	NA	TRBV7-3	TGTGCCAGCAATACGCGCCGTGAAGCTTTCTTT	CASNTRREAFF